These 10 T cell receptor beta chains originate from one sample sequenced in a study of T cell responses to AZD1222 COVID-19 vaccine. Data came from immunoSEQ multiplex PCR; TCRdb stores just in-frame clones and leaves some out. The sample yields 120,000 to 150,000 clones, about 93% seen once. The sequences come from peripheral blood, collected on day 0 of MenACWY control vaccination. Source of these receptors: an adult in good health.

The V and J genes are TRBV27 and TRBJ2-2; D perhaps matches TRBD1 (6 bases). The germline CDR1 and CDR2 sequences are MNHEY and SMNVEV (reference sequence). CDR3 length: 15 amino acids. The germline V and J ends were trimmed by 1 base and 7 bases, with 13 bases remaining between them. Written as DNA, the CDR3 is TGTGCCAGCAGTTTATTAGCAGGGGCACTCGGGGAGCTGTTTTTT. It codes for CASSLLAGALGELFF.

CDR3 loop: CASSQGQKNSPLHF. CDR3 nucleotide sequence: TGTGCCAGCAGCCAGGGACAGAAGAATTCACCCCTCCACTTT. The chain combines TRBV3-1 (or the pseudogene TRBV3-2) with TRBJ1-6; 7 nucleotides align to TRBD1. Germline CDR1 is LGHDT and CDR2 is YNNKEL (reference sequence). The CDR3 contains 14 residues. Unmatched junction bases numbered 3, after V lost 3 bases and J lost 7 bases.

This chain joins TRBV6-8 and TRBJ1-1; 10 nucleotides line up with TRBD1. V lost 6 bases and J lost 7; bases outside the gene matches: 11. Germline CDR1 is MNHGY and CDR2 is SAAAGT. This CDR3 has 15 amino acids. The CDR3 region has the DNA TGTGCCAGCAGCAAACGACCGGGACAGGGGATTGAAGCTTTCTTT. It encodes CASSKRPGQGIEAFF.

This rearrangement joins TRBV2 to TRBJ2-7, with D possibly called TRBD1 or TRBD2 (5 bases each). Between the trimmed V and J ends, which lost 6 bases and 4 bases, there was a span of 10 bases. CDR1 and CDR2 (germline): SNHLY, FYNNEI. The CDR3 runs to 12 residues. CDR3 in amino acids: CASSGREYEQYF. CDR3 in DNA: TGTGCCAGCAGCGGCAGGGAGTACGAGCAGTACTTC.

The rearrangement uses TRBV7-9 and TRBJ2-7; D is possibly TRBD1 (5 bases). Per the germline V gene, CDR1 is SEHNR and CDR2 is FQNEAQ (reference sequence). The CDR3 consists of 12 residues. Trimming shortened V by 10 bases and J by 0 bases, and 10 bases separated the two germline ends. CDR3 nucleotides: TGTGCCATCAAGGGGAACTCCTACGAGCAGTACTTC. Translating gives CAIKGNSYEQYF.

The genes are TRBV30 and TRBJ1-3; D is undetermined. The CDR3 extends over 17 amino acids. The V gene lost 0 bases and the J gene lost 0 bases, with 15 bases spanning the gap. Germline V gene sequence: CDR1 GTSNPN, CDR2 SVGIG (reference sequence). The CDR3 protein is CAWSVLSGLNSGNTIYF. CDR3 sequence (DNA): TGTGCCTGGAGTGTACTTTCTGGACTGAACTCTGGAAACACCATATATTTT. The whole variable domain, remainder taken from reference TRBV30 and TRBJ1-3, is SQTIHQWPATLVQPVGSPLSLECTVEGTSNPNLYWYRQAAGRGLQLLFYSVGIGQISSEVPQNLSASRPQDRQFILSSKKLLLSDSGFYLCAWSVLSGLNSGNTIYFGEGSWLTVV.

The chain is built from TRBV10-1 and TRBJ1-1; tentative D call: TRBD1 (5 bases). CDR3 length: 14 residues. Trimming took 5 bases from V and 1 from J, leaving 11 bases between them. Germline assignment: CDR1 WNHNN and CDR2 SYGVQD (reference sequence). CDR3 in DNA: TGCGCCAGCAGTCGGGCAGGGCCGAACACTGAAGCTTTCTTT. As protein: CASSRAGPNTEAFF.

The V and J genes are TRBV27 and TRBJ2-6; D is uncertain. CDR1 is MNHEY, CDR2 SMNVEV, per germline (reference sequence). This CDR3 spans 18 amino acids. Trimming cost V 5 bases and J 4 bases, with 21 bases left between them. This CDR3 is CASSPPRATLTGANVLTF. CDR3 nucleotide sequence: TGTGCCAGCAGTCCCCCCCGGGCAACATTAACCGGGGCCAACGTCCTGACTTTC.

V usage is TRBV2 and J usage is TRBJ2-1, with D possibly TRBD2 on 6 matching bases. Between the trimmed V and J ends, which lost 1 base and 3 bases, there was a span of 10 bases. The germline V gene has CDR1 SNHLY and CDR2 FYNNEI. The CDR3 is made up of 15 amino acids. CDR3 in DNA: TGTGCCAGCAGTGAAGATAGCGGACTCTACAATGAGCAGTTCTTC. It codes for CASSEDSGLYNEQFF.

V usage is TRBV5-1 and J usage is TRBJ2-7, with D uncertain. Per germline, CDR1 SGHRS and CDR2 YFSETQ. V dropped 0 bases and J dropped 5 bases, with 6 bases sitting between them. This CDR3 region has 12 residues. CDR3 sequence (DNA): TGCGCCAGCAGCTTGGAGACCCACGAGCAGTACTTC. It encodes CASSLETHEQYF.